The T cell receptor (beta chain) under discussion was sequenced for a study of blood T cell repertoires in COVID-19. Study background: Samples taken during acute and convalescent COVID-19 were collected in the United States, Italy and Spain. The analysed material was cDNA or gDNA that came from T cells, B-cell-depleted T cells, or PBMCs.

In the study's own analysis: Amplifying reference gene primers gave estimates of nucleated cell counts. Sequenced by immunoSEQ multiplex PCR; TCRdb stores in-frame clones only, minus some. V, J and clone size are those of that table, while D and trimming were read from the DNA. Among roughly 110,000 clones listed, about 89% were seen once. The specimen sequenced was peripheral blood. This TCR was recovered from a human donor with acute or convalescent COVID-19. The donor label of this sample is uncertain.

The CDR3 bases are TGTGCCAGCGGTCTGACAGGGGAGAGGGCTTTCTTT. Protein product: CASGLTGERAFF. The chain recombines TRBV6-6 with TRBJ1-1, with 8 bases lining up with TRBD1. The CDR3 consists of 12 residues. The junction had 10 bases not matched to a gene; V was cut back by 8 bases and J by 11 bases. CDR1 MNHNY and CDR2 SVGAGI come from the germline V gene (reference sequence).